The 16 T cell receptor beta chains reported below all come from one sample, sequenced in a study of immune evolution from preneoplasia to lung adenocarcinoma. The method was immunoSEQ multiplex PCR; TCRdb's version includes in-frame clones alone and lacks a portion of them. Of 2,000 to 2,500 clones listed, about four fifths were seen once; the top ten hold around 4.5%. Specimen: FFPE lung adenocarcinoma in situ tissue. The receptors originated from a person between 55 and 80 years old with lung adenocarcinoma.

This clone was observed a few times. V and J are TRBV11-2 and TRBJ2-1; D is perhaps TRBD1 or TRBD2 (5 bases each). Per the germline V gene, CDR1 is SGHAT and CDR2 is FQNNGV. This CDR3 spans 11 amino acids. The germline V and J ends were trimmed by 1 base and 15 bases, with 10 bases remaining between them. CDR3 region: CASSLVGDLFF. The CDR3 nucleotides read TGTGCCAGCAGCTTAGTGGGGGATTTGTTCTTC.

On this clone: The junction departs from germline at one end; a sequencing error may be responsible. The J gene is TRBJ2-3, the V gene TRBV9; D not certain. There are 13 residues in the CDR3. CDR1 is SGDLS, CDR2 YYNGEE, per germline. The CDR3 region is CVSRSVIADTQYF. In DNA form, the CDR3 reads TGTGTCAGCAGGTCCGTCATCGCAGATACGCAGTATTTT. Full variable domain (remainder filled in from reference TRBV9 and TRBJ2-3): DSGVTQTPKHLITATGQRVTLRCSPRSGDLSVYWYQQSLDQGLQFLIQYYNGEERAKGNILERFSAQQFPDLHSELNLSSLELGDSALYFCVSRSVIADTQYFGPGTRLTVL.

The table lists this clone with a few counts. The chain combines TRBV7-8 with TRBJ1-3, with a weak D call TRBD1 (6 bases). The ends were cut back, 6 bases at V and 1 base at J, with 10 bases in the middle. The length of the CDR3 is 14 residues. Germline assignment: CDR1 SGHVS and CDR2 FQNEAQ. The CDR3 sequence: CASSPTGSGNTIYF. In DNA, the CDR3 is TGTGCCAGCAGTCCAACAGGGTCTGGAAACACCATATATTTT.

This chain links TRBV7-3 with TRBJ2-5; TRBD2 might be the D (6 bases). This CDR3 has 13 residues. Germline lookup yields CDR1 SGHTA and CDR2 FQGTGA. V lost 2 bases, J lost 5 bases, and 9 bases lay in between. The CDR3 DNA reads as TGTGCCAGCAGCTTATTTCGGGAGGAGACCCAGTACTTC. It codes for CASSLFREETQYF.

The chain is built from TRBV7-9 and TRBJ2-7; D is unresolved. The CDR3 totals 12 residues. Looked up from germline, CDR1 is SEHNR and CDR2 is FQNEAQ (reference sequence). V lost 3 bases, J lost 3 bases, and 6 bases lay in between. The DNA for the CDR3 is TGTGCCAGCAGCTTCTCCCTCTACGAGCAGTACTTC. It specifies CASSFSLYEQYF.

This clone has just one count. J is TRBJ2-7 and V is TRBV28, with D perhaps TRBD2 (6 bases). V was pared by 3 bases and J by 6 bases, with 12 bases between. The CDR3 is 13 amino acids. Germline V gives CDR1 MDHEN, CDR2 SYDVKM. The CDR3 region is CASSFGSSVEQYF. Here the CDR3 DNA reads TGTGCCAGCAGTTTTGGTTCTAGCGTCGAGCAGTACTTC.

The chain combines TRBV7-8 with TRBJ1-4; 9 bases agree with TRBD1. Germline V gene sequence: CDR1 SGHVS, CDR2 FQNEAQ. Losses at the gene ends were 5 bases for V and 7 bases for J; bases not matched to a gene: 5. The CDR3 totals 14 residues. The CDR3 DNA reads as TGTGCCAGCAGCGTACGGGACAGGGCTGAAAAACTGTTTTTT. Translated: CASSVRDRAEKLFF.

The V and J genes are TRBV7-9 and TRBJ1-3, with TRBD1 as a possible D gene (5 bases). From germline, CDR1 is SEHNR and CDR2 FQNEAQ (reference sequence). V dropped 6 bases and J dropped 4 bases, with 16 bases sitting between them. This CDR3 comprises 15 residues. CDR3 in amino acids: CASSSTGVAGNTIYF. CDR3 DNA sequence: TGTGCCAGCAGTTCTACAGGAGTTGCGGGAAACACCATATATTTT.

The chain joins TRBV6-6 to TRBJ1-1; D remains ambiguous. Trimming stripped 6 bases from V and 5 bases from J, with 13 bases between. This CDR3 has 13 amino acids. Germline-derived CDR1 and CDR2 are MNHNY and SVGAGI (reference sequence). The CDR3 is CASSPSGRTEAFF. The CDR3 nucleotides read TGTGCCAGCAGCCCGTCGGGGAGAACTGAAGCTTTCTTT.

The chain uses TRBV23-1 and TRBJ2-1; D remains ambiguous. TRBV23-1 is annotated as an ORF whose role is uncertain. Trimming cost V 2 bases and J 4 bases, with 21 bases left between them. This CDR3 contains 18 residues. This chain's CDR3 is CASSQNQRRHSRYNEQFF. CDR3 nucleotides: TGCGCCAGCAGTCAAAACCAACGTAGGCATAGCAGGTACAATGAGCAGTTCTTC.

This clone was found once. The CDR3 here is CASSEGGSVGYTF. Written as DNA, the CDR3 is TGTGCCAGCAGTGAGGGCGGCTCTGTCGGCTACACCTTC. V is TRBV2 and J is TRBJ1-2, with unresolved D. Trimming cost V 3 bases and J 8 bases, with 13 bases left between them. This CDR3 comprises 13 residues. The germline V gene has CDR1 SNHLY and CDR2 FYNNEI.

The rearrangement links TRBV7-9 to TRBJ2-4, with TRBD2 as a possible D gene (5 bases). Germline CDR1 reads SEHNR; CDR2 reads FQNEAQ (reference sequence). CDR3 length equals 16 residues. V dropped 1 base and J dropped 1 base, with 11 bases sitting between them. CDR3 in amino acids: CASSLDGGYAKNIQYF. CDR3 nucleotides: TGTGCCAGCAGCTTAGATGGCGGGTATGCCAAAAACATTCAGTACTTC.

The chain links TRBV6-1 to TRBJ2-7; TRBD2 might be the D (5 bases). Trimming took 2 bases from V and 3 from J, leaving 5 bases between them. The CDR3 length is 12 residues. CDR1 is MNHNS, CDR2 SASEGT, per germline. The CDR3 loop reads CASSERGYEQYF. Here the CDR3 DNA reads TGTGCCAGCAGTGAACGGGGCTACGAGCAGTACTTC.

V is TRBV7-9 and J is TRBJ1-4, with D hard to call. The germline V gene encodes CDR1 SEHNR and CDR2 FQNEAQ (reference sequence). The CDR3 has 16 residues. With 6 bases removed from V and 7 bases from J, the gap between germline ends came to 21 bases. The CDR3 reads CASRPPVLRAGEKLFF. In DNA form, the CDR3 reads TGTGCCAGCAGACCACCCGTGTTACGGGCGGGTGAAAAACTGTTTTTT.

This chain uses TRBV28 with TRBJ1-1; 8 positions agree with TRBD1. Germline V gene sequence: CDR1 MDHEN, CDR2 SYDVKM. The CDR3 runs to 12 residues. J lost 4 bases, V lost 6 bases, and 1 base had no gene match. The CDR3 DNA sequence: TGTGCCAGCAGAACAGGGGGCACTGAAGCTTTCTTT. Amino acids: CASRTGGTEAFF. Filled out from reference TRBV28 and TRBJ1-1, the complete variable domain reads DVKVTQSSRYLVKRTGEKVFLECVQDMDHENMFWYRQDPGLGLRLIYFSYDVKMKEKGDIPEGYSVSREKKERFSLILESASTNQTSMYLCASRTGGTEAFFGQGTRLTVV.

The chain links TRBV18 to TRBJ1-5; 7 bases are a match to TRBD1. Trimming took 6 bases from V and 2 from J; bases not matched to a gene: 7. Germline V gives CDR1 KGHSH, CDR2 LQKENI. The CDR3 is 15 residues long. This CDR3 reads CASSDRERGNQPQHF. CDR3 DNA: TGTGCCAGCTCCGACAGGGAACGTGGCAATCAGCCCCAGCATTTT.